This T cell receptor (beta chain) was sequenced for a study of CD8 T cells in ankylosing spondylitis. Study-level points and caveats: Disease-linked clones, CD8+, were relatively rare in peripheral blood. Roughly eight highly homologous variants made up a TCR beta motif that seemed to typify ankylosing spondylitis blood.

The length of the CDR3 is 9 residues. The V gene lost 11 bases and the J gene lost 7 bases, with 6 bases spanning the gap. Germline CDR1 MNHEY, CDR2 SMNVEV (reference sequence). About this clonotype itself: Its antigen is currently unknown.

TCRdb fed the 5' RACE reads into MiXCR, producing one record per CDR3 protein. The table lists approximately 140,000 distinct CDR3 sequences, more than 15% of them singletons. This clonotype originated in a male donor with ankylosing spondylitis. The rearrangement links TRBV27 to TRBJ1-5; D ambiguous. Sequenced: blood, either unsorted or a sorted T cell fraction (not recorded which). The DNA of the CDR3 is TGTGCCGCAGGCCAGCCCCAGCATTTT. Its protein is CAAGQPQHF.